This T cell receptor beta chain was sequenced in a study of blood T cells in healthy people across ages. Between the trimmed V and J ends, which lost 5 bases and 0 bases, there was a span of 13 bases. The CDR3 consists of 15 residues. Germline CDR1 and CDR2: DFQATT and SNEGSKA (reference sequence). Per sample, at least 5 micrograms of total RNA were extracted. With a J-beta primer mix and a sample-barcoded 5' primer, a second PCR ran roughly 6 to 11 cycles. TCRdb called the 5' RACE reads again in MiXCR, with one record for every CDR3 protein. Among roughly 1.5 million distinct CDR3 sequences, less than 45% were seen once, and the ten largest hold just over 4%. A few counts support this clonotype.

The chain employs TRBV20-1 and TRBJ2-2; no reliable D call. This clonotype was sampled from a woman aged 18-35 years in good health. The material sequenced was blood. The CDR3 is CSAGPWGSNTGELFF. CDR3 coding DNA: TGCAGTGCTGGGCCCTGGGGATCGAACACCGGGGAGCTGTTTTTT.